One sample yielded the 26 T cell receptor beta chains listed below, sequenced in a study of blood T cells in healthy people across ages. The use of a sample-barcoded 5' primer and a J-beta primer mix characterized a second PCR of about 7 to 12 cycles. TCRdb used MiXCR to reprocess the 5' RACE reads, holding one entry per CDR3 protein. The repertoire has roughly 700,000 distinct CDR3 sequences, approximately 50% of them found once; the top ten carry around 32%. Sequencing was done on a sample of blood. These receptors originate from a woman aged 55-69 years in good health.

This clonotype occurred once. This sequence joins TRBV7-2 and TRBJ2-5, with 8 bases matching TRBD2. CDR1 and CDR2 from the germline V gene are SGHTA and FQGNSA. The CDR3 consists of 15 residues. The trim removed 3 bases at V and 5 bases at J, leaving 8 bases unmatched. CDR3 in amino acids: CASSFTSGTWETQYF. The CDR3 region has the DNA TGTGCCAGCAGCTTTACTAGCGGAACATGGGAGACCCAGTACTTC. Based on the CDR3 plus reference TRBV7-2 and TRBJ2-5, the full variable domain is GAGVSQSPSNKVTEKGKDVELRCDPISGHTALYWYRQSLGQGLEFLIYFQGNSAPDKSGLPSDRFSAERTGGSVSTLTIQRTQQEDSAVYLCASSFTSGTWETQYFGPGTRLLVL.

Ten or more counts support this clonotype. This chain joins TRBV29-1 and TRBJ1-2, with 12 bases fitting TRBD1. Germline CDR1 SQVTM, CDR2 ANQGSEA. The CDR3 runs to 13 residues. The ends lost 4 bases at V and 7 bases at J; junction bases unmatched: 4. This CDR3 is CSVVGQGATGYTF. Here the CDR3 DNA reads TGCAGCGTTGTGGGACAGGGGGCGACTGGCTACACCTTC.

Only a few counts were recorded for this clonotype. The chain carries TRBV21-1 and TRBJ2-7; no check of the table's D call, TRBD1, against the DNA was made. TRBV21-1 is deemed a pseudogene. The CDR3 runs 14 residues. The CDR3 loop is CARLQGAPAYEQYF. In DNA form, the CDR3 reads TGTGCCAGGCTACAGGGAGCCCCTGCCTACGAGCAGTACTTC.

This clonotype was picked up a small number of times. This sequence joins TRBV6-2 or TRBV6-3 and TRBJ2-7; weak D call: TRBD1 (5 bases). The CDR3 is 15 residues long. Germline V gene data show CDR1 as MNHEY and CDR2 as SVGEGT. V was clipped by 3 bases and J by 2 bases, with 14 bases between them. The DNA for the CDR3 is TGTGCCAGCAGTTATGGCGTAGACAGCACCTACGAGCAGTACTTC. It specifies CASSYGVDSTYEQYF.

In this sample, this clonotype turned up a few times. The rearrangement joins TRBV27 to TRBJ2-3; 10 positions agree with TRBD2. The CDR3 loop spans 15 amino acids. The J segment lost 1 base and the V segment lost 4 bases, leaving 2 bases of the junction unmatched. Germline V gene sequence: CDR1 MNHEY, CDR2 SMNVEV (reference sequence). The CDR3 sequence is CASSYGTSGTDTQYF. CDR3 DNA sequence: TGTGCCAGCAGTTACGGGACTAGCGGCACAGATACGCAGTATTTT.

This clonotype was seen only a few times. The chain uses TRBV6-2 or TRBV6-3 and TRBJ2-1; D is ambiguous. The CDR3 covers 14 residues. V lost 2 bases and J 2 bases, leaving 7 bases between the germline ends. CDR1 and CDR2 (germline): MNHEY, SVGEGT. The DNA for the CDR3 is TGTGCCAGCAGTTACGGTATTCCCTACAATGAGCAGTTCTTC. Protein sequence: CASSYGIPYNEQFF.

This clonotype was found a few times. The chain couples TRBV3-1 to TRBJ1-4, with 8 bases identical to TRBD1. The germline CDR1 and CDR2 sequences are LGHDT and YNNKEL (reference sequence). There are 14 residues in the CDR3. The V gene end was trimmed by 2 bases and the J gene end by 11 bases; junction bases not matched to a gene: 7. Written as DNA, the CDR3 is TGTGCCAGCAGCCAACCCGGACAGGGCGACAAACTGTTTTTT. Amino acid sequence: CASSQPGQGDKLFF.

V usage is TRBV10-3 and J usage is TRBJ2-7; TRBD1 matches at 10 bases. The end of the DNA aligns better with TRBJ2-5, so the J call may be wrong. The CDR3 spans 22 residues. Germline lookup yields CDR1 ENHRY and CDR2 SYGVKD. CDR3 loop: CASSGDRGQQTVRAGAGETQYF. CDR3 DNA: TGTGCCTCAAGCGGGGACAGGGGCCAACAAACGGTTAGAGCGGGAGCGGGGGAGACCCAGTACTTC.

This chain's CDR3 is CASSPTGGALGEQYF. The CDR3 bases are TGTGCCAGCAGCCCAACAGGGGGCGCTTTGGGAGAGCAGTACTTC. This rearrangement joins TRBV7-9 to TRBJ2-5; 9 nucleotides agree with TRBD1. This CDR3 is 15 amino acids long. V lost 5 bases to trimming and J lost 11 bases; unmatched junction nucleotides: 15. Germline V gene sequence: CDR1 SEHNR, CDR2 FQNEAQ (reference sequence). The complete variable domain, with remaining parts taken from reference TRBV7-9 and TRBJ2-5, reads DTGVSQNPRHKITKRGQNVTFRCDPISEHNRLYWYRQTLGQGPEFLTYFQNEAQLEKSRLLSDRFSAERPKGSFSTLEIQRTEQGDSAMYLCASSPTGGALGEQYFGPGTRLLVL.

The chain carries TRBV29-1 and TRBJ1-2; D is perhaps TRBD1 (6 bases). Per the germline V gene, CDR1 is SQVTM and CDR2 is ANQGSEA. This CDR3 comprises 13 residues. The germline V and J ends were trimmed by 3 bases and 8 bases, with 16 bases remaining between them. The CDR3 nucleotides are TGCAGCGTTGATTTGCAGGGGTCGCGAGGCTACACCTTC. Translating gives CSVDLQGSRGYTF.

The J gene is TRBJ2-5, the V gene TRBV28, with 7 bases identical to TRBD1. This CDR3 spans 14 amino acids. The germline gives CDR1 MDHEN, CDR2 SYDVKM. The trim removed 5 bases at V and 3 bases at J, leaving 6 bases unmatched. CDR3 DNA: TGTGCCAGCAGTGCTCGGGACAGCGAAGAGACCCAGTACTTC. Encoded protein: CASSARDSEETQYF. The full variable domain, rest sourced from reference TRBV28 and TRBJ2-5, is DVKVTQSSRYLVKRTGEKVFLECVQDMDHENMFWYRQDPGLGLRLIYFSYDVKMKEKGDIPEGYSVSREKKERFSLILESASTNQTSMYLCASSARDSEETQYFGPGTRLLVL.

The V and J genes are TRBV7-2 and TRBJ2-1, with 12 bases identical to TRBD2. Per the germline V gene, CDR1 is SGHTA and CDR2 is FQGNSA. V lost 2 bases, J lost 5 bases, and 13 bases stayed unmatched. This CDR3 has 19 amino acids. Written as DNA, the CDR3 is TGTGCCAGCAGCTTACAGCAGCTGAGACTAGCGGGGGAGGACAATGAGCAGTTCTTC. It translates to CASSLQQLRLAGEDNEQFF.

This clonotype showed up just a few times. V is TRBV4-2 and J is TRBJ2-1; no clear D gene. This CDR3 spans 12 amino acids. V shed 6 bases and J shed 9 bases, with 12 bases lying between them. Germline CDR1 and CDR2: LGHNA and YNFKEQ. The chain's CDR3 is CASRKDIREQFF. The DNA for the CDR3 is TGTGCCAGCAGGAAAGACATTCGTGAGCAGTTCTTC.

The gene calls are TRBV9 and TRBJ1-2; 7 nucleotides line up with TRBD1. The CDR3 spans 15 residues. Germline V gene data show CDR1 as SGDLS and CDR2 as YYNGEE. V trimming: 2 bases; J trimming: 1 base; junction bases outside the gene matches: 5. The CDR3 spells CASSVRDRLNYGYTF. Here the CDR3 DNA reads TGTGCCAGCAGCGTCCGGGACAGACTTAACTATGGCTACACCTTC.

The rearrangement links TRBV20-1 to TRBJ1-2, with D hard to call. The CDR3 is 12 amino acids. With 5 bases removed from V and 1 base from J, the gap between germline ends came to 8 bases. CDR1 DFQATT and CDR2 SNEGSKA come from the germline V gene (reference sequence). Here the CDR3 reads CSAGPYNYGYTF. Here the CDR3 DNA reads TGCAGTGCTGGGCCGTATAACTATGGCTACACCTTC.

This chain links TRBV7-2 with TRBJ2-1; no clear D. Germline assignment: CDR1 SGHTA and CDR2 FQGNSA. The CDR3 loop spans 13 amino acids. V lost 0 bases to trimming and J lost 5 bases, with 5 bases between them. The CDR3 bases are TGTGCCAGCAGCTTAGCGAGGCACAATGAGCAGTTCTTC. Its translation is CASSLARHNEQFF.

This clonotype was detected once. This is likely a read error, given that the CDR3 carries no conserved phenylalanine or tryptophan at its end. The chain couples TRBV20-1 to TRBJ2-7; 10 bases map to TRBD2. This CDR3 has 15 amino acids. Germline CDR1 reads DFQATT; CDR2 reads SNEGSKA (reference sequence). After removal of 5 bases from V and 7 bases from J, the junction contained 14 bases not matched to a gene. The CDR3 bases are TGCAGTGCTCAGGAGGGGACTAGCGTATCGGGAGAGCAGTACCTT. It encodes CSAQEGTSVSGEQYL.

This clonotype showed up just a few times. This chain uses TRBV12-3 or TRBV12-4 with TRBJ2-1, with a tentative D call TRBD2 (6 bases). This CDR3 has 16 amino acids. Trimming pared 3 bases from V and 0 bases from J, leaving 12 bases between. CDR3 in DNA: TGTGCCAGCAGTTTTGGGCGGGGAAGCTCCTACAATGAGCAGTTCTTC. It specifies CASSFGRGSSYNEQFF.

A word on this clonotype: One base away lies a much larger clone, so this may be a sequencing read error. The chain uses TRBV7-2 and TRBJ2-7; 8 positions agree with TRBD2. The CDR3 has 14 amino acids. CDR1 and CDR2 from the germline V gene are SGHTA and FQGNSA. The V segment lost 5 bases and the J segment 9 bases; nucleotides outside the gene matches: 12. CDR3 amino acids: CASSVTSGTGVQYF. The CDR3 nucleotides read TGTGCCAGCAGCGTTACTAGCGGAACGGGAGTGCAGTACTTC.

A remark on this clonotype: A much larger clone lies one base from this, so it may be a read error. The chain carries TRBV7-2 and TRBJ2-1; 8 bases match TRBD2. The trim removed 6 bases at V and 13 bases at J, leaving 17 bases unmatched. The CDR3 is 15 residues long. The germline V gene has CDR1 SGHTA and CDR2 FQGNSA. DNA of the CDR3: TGTGCCAGCAGTCCCCCGGGAGGGGGTAAAGAGACCCAGTTCTTC. Its protein product is CASSPPGGGKETQFF.

The chain has TRBV7-2 and TRBJ2-7, with 10 bases fitting TRBD1. The CDR3 length is 14 residues. The ends lost 8 bases at V and 2 bases at J; junction bases unmatched: 6. Germline V lookup: CDR1 SGHTA, CDR2 FQGNSA. This CDR3 is CASGLGQGAYEQYF. The CDR3 DNA follows: TGTGCCAGCGGACTAGGACAGGGGGCCTACGAGCAGTACTTC.

The table lists this clonotype with a few counts. The V and J genes are TRBV24-1 and TRBJ2-7, with D unresolved. This CDR3 comprises 13 residues. Looked up from germline, CDR1 is KGHDR and CDR2 is SFDVKD. Trimming took 4 bases from V and 3 from J, leaving 9 bases between them. In nucleotides, the CDR3 is TGTGCCACCAGTGACATGGGAATCTACGAGCAGTACTTC. This sequence encodes CATSDMGIYEQYF.

This CDR3 reads CASSGEEVGYEQYF. CDR3 nucleotides: TGTGCCAGCAGTGGGGAGGAGGTGGGGTACGAGCAGTACTTC. This chain connects TRBV6-1 to TRBJ2-7; D perhaps matches TRBD2 (6 bases). The CDR3 runs to 14 residues. Germline V gene lookup returns CDR1 MNHNS and CDR2 SASEGT. Trimming took off 4 bases at V and 4 bases at J, with 14 bases between the two ends.

V and J are TRBV20-1 and TRBJ2-1, with 13 bases that match TRBD2. Trimming took 5 bases from V and 12 from J; bases not matched to a gene: 13. The CDR3 covers 15 residues. Germline V gene lookup returns CDR1 DFQATT and CDR2 SNEGSKA (reference sequence). CDR3 sequence: CSAPDALAGGAGQFF. In DNA form, the CDR3 reads TGCAGTGCTCCCGATGCACTAGCGGGGGGGGCGGGGCAGTTCTTC.

To note about this clonotype: Germline is not matched at one junction end, which may reflect a read error. V gene TRBV28 combines with J gene TRBJ1-6; a weak D match, TRBD1 (5 bases). The CDR3 extends over 14 amino acids. Germline loops: CDR1 MDHEN, CDR2 SYDVKM. DNA of the CDR3: TGTGCCAACAGTTTATATTCCAGGGCATCCCCCCTCCACTTT. As protein: CANSLYSRASPLHF.

This clonotype was observed a handful of times. The chain employs TRBV12-3 or TRBV12-4 and TRBJ1-2, with 12 positions matching TRBD1. The V segment lost 4 bases and the J segment 8 bases; nucleotides outside the gene matches: 2. The CDR3 has 13 amino acids. CDR3 sequence: CASSWDRGRGYTF. The CDR3 DNA reads as TGTGCCAGCAGTTGGGACAGGGGGCGCGGCTACACCTTC.